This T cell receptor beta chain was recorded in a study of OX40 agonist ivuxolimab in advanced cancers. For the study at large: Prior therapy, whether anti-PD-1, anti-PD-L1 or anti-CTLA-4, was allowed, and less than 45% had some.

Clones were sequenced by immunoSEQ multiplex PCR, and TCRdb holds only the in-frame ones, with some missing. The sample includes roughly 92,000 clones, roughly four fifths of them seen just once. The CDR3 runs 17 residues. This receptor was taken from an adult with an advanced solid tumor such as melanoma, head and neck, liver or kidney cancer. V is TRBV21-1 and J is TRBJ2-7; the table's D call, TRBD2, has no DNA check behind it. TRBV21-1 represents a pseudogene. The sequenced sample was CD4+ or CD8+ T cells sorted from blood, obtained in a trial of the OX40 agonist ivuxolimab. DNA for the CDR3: TGTGCCAGCAGCAAAGCGGTGGGACTAGCGGGTTTCTACGAGCAGTACTTC. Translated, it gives CASSKAVGLAGFYEQYF.